A single sample gave rise to the 16 T cell receptor beta chains below, sequenced in a study of OX40 agonist ivuxolimab in advanced cancers. The library was prepared using the immunoSEQ multiplex PCR assay. The table comes from immuneACCESS by way of TCRdb, which keeps in-frame sequences with V and J called. Part of the clones is missing from these tables; in studies checked, under half for an unresolved V gene and the rest for unknown reasons. The sample table shows about 94,000 clones, and around 86% are seen once. The ten largest clones represent more than 0.25% of the sample. The sequenced sample was CD4+ or CD8+ T cells sorted from blood, obtained in a trial of the OX40 agonist ivuxolimab. These receptors all stem from an adult with an advanced solid tumor such as melanoma, head and neck, liver or kidney cancer.

V and J are TRBV19 and TRBJ2-2; 10 bases are shared with TRBD2. The V gene end was trimmed by 3 bases and the J gene end by 7 bases; junction bases not matched to a gene: 14. The length of the CDR3 is 18 residues. CDR1 is LNHDA, CDR2 SQIVND, per germline (reference sequence). As DNA, the CDR3 is TGTGCCAGTAGTATGGCCACACTAGCGGGGCTACGGGACGGGGAGCTGTTTTTT. It specifies CASSMATLAGLRDGELFF.

The rearrangement uses TRBV30 and TRBJ1-2; 7 nucleotides line up with TRBD1. The CDR3 is 13 amino acids. Germline lookup yields CDR1 GTSNPN and CDR2 SVGIG (reference sequence). V was pared by 8 bases and J by 4 bases, with 10 bases of the junction left unmatched. The CDR3 loop reads CARYNRGTYGYTF. In nucleotides, the CDR3 is TGTGCCCGCTATAACAGGGGAACCTATGGCTACACCTTC.

This clone showed up just a few times. The chain combines TRBV9 with TRBJ2-1; 8 bases match TRBD1. V shed 1 base and J 9 bases; nucleotides not matched to a gene: 6. CDR1 is SGDLS, CDR2 YYNGEE, per germline. CDR3 length equals 14 residues. The CDR3 loop is CASSVQGASSEQFF. The CDR3 bases are TGTGCCAGCAGCGTACAGGGGGCTTCGAGTGAGCAGTTCTTC.

The chain is built from TRBV4-2 and TRBJ2-7; 9 nucleotides align to TRBD1. CDR3 length: 15 amino acids. The V and J ends lost 0 bases and 2 bases, in that order; junction bases with no gene match: 2. CDR1 is LGHNA and CDR2 is YNFKEQ in the germline V gene. In DNA form, the CDR3 reads TGTGCCAGCAGCCAAGAACAGGGGGCCCCCTACGAGCAGTACTTC. This gives the protein CASSQEQGAPYEQYF.

V and J are TRBV7-2 and TRBJ1-5; 7 bases map to TRBD1. This CDR3 is built from 15 residues. Germline V gene lookup returns CDR1 SGHTA and CDR2 FQGNSA. V shed 5 bases, J shed 3 bases, and the junction held 7 bases outside the gene matches. CDR3 region: CASSREDRDNQPQHF. The CDR3 DNA reads TGTGCCAGCAGCCGGGAAGACAGGGACAATCAGCCCCAGCATTTT.

The genes are TRBV7-3 and TRBJ1-2; 7 nucleotides align to TRBD1. There are 15 residues in the CDR3. CDR1 and CDR2 from the germline V gene are SGHTA and FQGTGA. V was clipped by 2 bases and J by 0 bases; unmatched bases: 3. The CDR3: CASSLGGTANYGYTF. CDR3 in DNA: TGTGCCAGCAGCTTAGGAGGGACAGCTAACTATGGCTACACCTTC.

The chain couples TRBV30 to TRBJ1-5; D ambiguous. The CDR3 is 15 amino acids. Germline CDR1 GTSNPN, CDR2 SVGIG (reference sequence). Trimming took 1 base from V and 0 from J, leaving 10 bases between them. The CDR3 sequence: CAWSGGLVSNQPQHF. In DNA form, the CDR3 reads TGTGCCTGGAGTGGAGGCTTAGTTAGCAATCAGCCCCAGCATTTT.

The rearrangement uses TRBV5-1 and TRBJ1-4; the match to TRBD1 covers 9 bases. The ends lost 4 bases at V and 8 bases at J; junction bases unmatched: 12. The CDR3 consists of 16 residues. Looked up from germline, CDR1 is SGHRS and CDR2 is YFSETQ. CDR3 coding DNA: TGCGCCAGCAGCGTAACCGGGACAGGGAGGGGAGAAAAACTGTTTTTT. Protein sequence: CASSVTGTGRGEKLFF.

The sample holds one count of this clone. The rearrangement joins TRBV5-1 to TRBJ2-3; perhaps TRBD1 as D (5 bases). The CDR3 runs to 14 residues. The V end was cut by 4 bases, the J end by 4 bases, with 13 bases between. CDR1 and CDR2 (germline): SGHRS, YFSETQ. CDR3 in DNA: TGCGCCAGCAGCGCAGGGCCCCTTCCAGATACGCAGTATTTT. Protein sequence: CASSAGPLPDTQYF.

The V call is TRBV7-8, the J call TRBJ1-1; unclear D gene. V dropped 0 bases and J dropped 1 base, with 9 bases sitting between them. The CDR3 totals 15 residues. From germline, CDR1 is SGHVS and CDR2 FQNEAQ. CDR3 sequence: CASSLAMGRNTEAFF. The CDR3, as DNA: TGTGCCAGCAGCTTAGCGATGGGCAGGAACACTGAAGCTTTCTTT.

The chain is built from TRBV27 and TRBJ1-3; TRBD1 is a possible D gene (5 bases). CDR1 is MNHEY and CDR2 is SMNVEV in the germline V gene (reference sequence). The CDR3 extends over 14 amino acids. V was shortened by 5 bases and J by 3 bases, with 11 bases between the two germline ends. The CDR3 protein is CASSAGGGGNTIYF. In DNA, the CDR3 is TGTGCCAGCAGTGCGGGGGGAGGTGGAAACACCATATATTTT.

The CDR3: CAIRGAGSNTGELFF. The CDR3 DNA reads as TGTGCCATCAGGGGAGCGGGGTCGAACACCGGGGAGCTGTTTTTT. The chain is built from TRBV10-3 and TRBJ2-2, with 7 positions matching TRBD2. J gave up 0 bases and V 6 bases, and 4 bases lay outside the gene matches. Germline V gene sequence: CDR1 ENHRY, CDR2 SYGVKD. CDR3 length: 15 residues.

V gene TRBV11-2 combines with J gene TRBJ1-4, with a weak D call TRBD1 (5 bases). V lost 5 bases and J 8 bases, leaving 12 bases between the germline ends. The CDR3 is made up of 13 amino acids. CDR1 is SGHAT and CDR2 is FQNNGV in the germline V gene. The CDR3 DNA reads as TGTGCCAGCAGCCCCGGGACGAGGGAAAAACTGTTTTTT. Protein: CASSPGTREKLFF.

Concerning this clone: The sample contains more than one DNA sequence encoding this CDR3. The J gene is TRBJ1-3, the V gene TRBV5-4; maybe TRBD1 (5 bases). This CDR3 is built from 14 residues. The V gene lost 4 bases and the J gene lost 4 bases, with 12 bases spanning the gap. Per the germline V gene, CDR1 is SGHNT and CDR2 is YYREEE (reference sequence). Here the CDR3 DNA reads TGTGCCAGCAGCCCCGGGGGTACCGGAAACACCATATATTTT. Residues: CASSPGGTGNTIYF.

This rearrangement joins TRBV9 to TRBJ1-6, with D perhaps TRBD1 (5 bases). This CDR3 contains 14 residues. The germline V gene encodes CDR1 SGDLS and CDR2 YYNGEE. Trimming left V 0 bases short and J 7 bases short, with 8 bases between. The CDR3 DNA is TGTGCCAGCAGCGTAGGGACACCCAATTCACCCCTCCACTTT. Its protein is CASSVGTPNSPLHF.

The chain uses TRBV7-3 and TRBJ1-2, with D perhaps TRBD1 (5 bases). The CDR3 is made up of 14 amino acids. The germline CDR1 and CDR2 sequences are SGHTA and FQGTGA. Between the trimmed V and J ends, which lost 5 bases and 4 bases, there was a span of 14 bases. CDR3 sequence (DNA): TGTGCCAGCAGCGAGGGACCGCTCTCCTATGGCTACACCTTC. Translating gives CASSEGPLSYGYTF.